This T cell receptor (beta chain) emerged from a study of control samples from healthy donors and cancer patients. Some clones are missing from TCRdb's copy, which holds only in-frame ones; the method was immunoSEQ multiplex PCR. The sample consists of 80,000 or so clones, around 94% of them appearing once. V was trimmed by 0 bases and J by 1 base, leaving 6 bases between them. This CDR3 spans 14 amino acids. Germline CDR1 is MNHEY and CDR2 is SVGAGI. Specimen: blood. This rearrangement joins TRBV6-5 to TRBJ2-5, with D possibly being TRBD1 or TRBD2 (5 bases each). The source of this sequence is a woman in her thirties or forties in good health. Here the CDR3 reads CASSYSGVQETQYF. CDR3 in DNA: TGTGCCAGCAGTTACTCGGGGGTCCAAGAGACCCAGTACTTC.